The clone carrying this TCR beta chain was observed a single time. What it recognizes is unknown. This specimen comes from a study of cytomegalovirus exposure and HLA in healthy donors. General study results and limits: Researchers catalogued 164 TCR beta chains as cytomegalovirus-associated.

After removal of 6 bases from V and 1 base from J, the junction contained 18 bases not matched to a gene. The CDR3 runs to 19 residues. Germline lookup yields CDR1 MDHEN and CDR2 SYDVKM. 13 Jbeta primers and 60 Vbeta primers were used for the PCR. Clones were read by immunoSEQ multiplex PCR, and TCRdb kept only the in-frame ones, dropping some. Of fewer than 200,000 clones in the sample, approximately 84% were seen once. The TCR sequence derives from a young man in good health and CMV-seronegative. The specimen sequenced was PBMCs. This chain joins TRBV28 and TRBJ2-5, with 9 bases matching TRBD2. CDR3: CASSSPAGTSIGLQETQYF. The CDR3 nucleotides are TGTGCCAGCAGCTCCCCTGCCGGGACTAGCATAGGACTCCAAGAGACCCAGTACTTC.